The entry below gives a single T cell receptor beta chain sequence along with its context. Its antigen remains unknown. What went into each PCR as a spike was synthetic TCR analog templates. Only in-frame clones appear in the TCRdb table, and some are missing; sequencing was by immunoSEQ multiplex PCR. The sample consists of more than 75,000 clones, roughly 89% of them appearing once. The sample comes from a study of PD-L1 blockade in urothelial cancer. Study overall: Typically, measured as a median, blood samples had 110,000 to 150,000 T cells. Whole-study findings and limits: Having blood TCR clonality under the median before treatment predicted better survival.

CDR3 length: 15 amino acids. Germline V gives CDR1 SEHNR, CDR2 FQNEAQ (reference sequence). J lost 6 bases, V lost 7 bases, and 12 bases had no gene match. The sample's time point: pretreatment peripheral blood. Per-patient samples, pretreatment and on-treatment, numbered 1 to 8. The clonotype comes from a man aged 55 to 70 with urothelial cancer. Material: PBMCs, obtained around atezolizumab (anti-PD-L1) treatment. The chain carries TRBV7-9 and TRBJ2-7; 10 nucleotides agree with TRBD1. The CDR3 loop reads CASNTQGQGVGEQYF. The CDR3 region has the DNA TGTGCCAGCAACACTCAAGGACAGGGGGTAGGCGAGCAGTACTTC.